This T cell receptor (beta chain) came from a study of cytomegalovirus exposure and HLA in healthy donors (dated by TCRdb to about 2017). With respect to the entire study: According to a later analysis, the approximately 120 validation repertoires were produced on the same platform as the 600 to 850 repertoires of the first cohort. The study was designed to test whether signatures of past pathogen exposure could be identified by cataloging public T cell receptors. A separate validation cohort of over a hundred different subjects was used in addition to the roughly 670-subject first cohort. High-throughput TCR immunosequencing, statistical association of individual TCRs with disease status, and machine learning were combined to predict cytomegalovirus infection status. Study-wide conclusions, independent of this receptor: Subsequent analysis determined that TCRs grouped into clusters in the first cohort also showed a tendency toward co-occurrence across the 130 or so validation repertoires, and 94% of cluster scores exceeded 0. A few of the identified cytomegalovirus-associated TCR beta chains were confirmed in vitro to be specific for cytomegalovirus antigens. While some public TCRs were present in many individuals, most TCR sequences turned up only very rarely across donors. The validation cohort had no HLA typing available for a later analysis, so co-occurrence within that cohort was assessed over all 120 or so repertoires. In both the original and validation cohorts, the classifier was reported to diagnose cytomegalovirus status with high specificity and sensitivity. It was suggested by the authors that the approach could potentially be generalized to other disease states and immunological phenotypes. In the study, some 160 TCR beta chains were listed as associated with cytomegalovirus.

The donors belonged to the validation cohort of about 110 subjects, which was separate from the roughly 700-subject first cohort. This clone was observed a few times. This receptor's antigen is unknown. No qualities accompany the bases; no much larger clone lies one base away. Library preparation used the immunoSEQ multiplex PCR assay. Processing in the source paper ran as follows. To diagnose cytomegalovirus status from the catalog of TCR beta chain sequences, a statistical classification framework was built. TCRdb obtained this table from immuneACCESS and retained in-frame rearrangements with V and J assigned. These tables miss some clones; where compared with another copy, unresolved V genes account for less than half of the shortfall, and the remainder is unexplained. V, J and clone size derive from that table, while D and trimming were established from the DNA sequence. The sample table lists 150,000 to 200,000 clones, about 89% of them with a count of one. The ten biggest clones cover approximately 2.5% of the sample.

V ends up 2 bases short and J 6 bases short, with an unmatched junction base count of 8. CDR1 and CDR2 are read off the germline V gene as ENHRY and SYGVKD. The CDR3 spans 16 residues, from the cysteine through the phenylalanine. Left in the record is the CDR3 DNA by itself, 48 bases read in frame from the first base. The chain uses TRBV10-3 and TRBJ2-2, with TRBD1 identical over 8 junction bases. The sample consisted of PBMCs. This TCR derives from a man between 18 and 29 years old in good health and CMV-seropositive. The CDR3 reads as follows: CAISEAGQGASGELFF. DNA sequence: TGTGCCATCAGTGAGGCCGGACAGGGCGCGTCCGGGGAGCTGTTTTTT.